This entry lists 29 T cell receptor beta chains sequenced from one sample in a study of cytomegalovirus exposure and HLA in healthy donors. PCR primers comprised 60 Vbeta and 13 Jbeta primers. Libraries were prepared by immunoSEQ multiplex PCR; TCRdb keeps only in-frame clonotypes and omits some of them. The sample has tens of thousands of clones, 75% seen once. Sequencing used PBMCs. These receptors were obtained from a woman between 40 and 55 years old in good health and CMV-seropositive.

The chain uses TRBV11-2 and TRBJ1-1; D possibly corresponds to TRBD1 (5 bases). Per the germline V gene, CDR1 is SGHAT and CDR2 is FQNNGV. This CDR3 spans 17 amino acids. Between the trimmed V and J ends, which lost 1 base and 0 bases, there was a span of 15 bases. CDR3 sequence (DNA): TGTGCCAGCAGCTTAGGGGGGAGGGGCCCGATGAACACTGAAGCTTTCTTT. Translating gives CASSLGGRGPMNTEAFF.

This clone turned up a few times. This chain joins TRBV5-5 and TRBJ2-7; 7 nucleotides align to TRBD1. CDR1 SGHKS and CDR2 YYEKEE come from the germline V gene (reference sequence). V trimming: 0 bases; J trimming: 2 bases; junction bases outside the gene matches: 8. CDR3 length equals 16 residues. The CDR3 loop reads CASSLGTGLLTYEQYF. The CDR3 DNA reads as TGTGCCAGCAGCTTGGGGACAGGATTATTGACCTACGAGCAGTACTTC.

This sequence joins TRBV7-2 and TRBJ1-4; D remains unclear. V was clipped by 0 bases and J by 8 bases, with 7 bases between them. Germline V gives CDR1 SGHTA, CDR2 FQGNSA. This CDR3 is built from 13 residues. CDR3 coding DNA: TGTGCCAGCAGCTTAGCCCGGCGGGAAAAACTGTTTTTT. This sequence encodes CASSLARREKLFF.

The chain carries TRBV13 and TRBJ2-7; D is possibly TRBD1 (5 bases). The V gene's germline CDR1 is PRHDT and CDR2 FYEKMQ (reference sequence). V lost 3 bases and J 3 bases, leaving 12 bases between the germline ends. This CDR3 has 14 residues. Written as DNA, the CDR3 is TGTGCCAGCAGCTTTAACCAGGGCAACTACGAGCAGTACTTC. Translation: CASSFNQGNYEQYF.

The chain links TRBV9 to TRBJ1-4; TRBD1 aligns across 7 bases. The CDR3 is made up of 16 amino acids. Trimming at V came to 2 bases and at J to 3 bases, leaving 7 bases not matched to a gene. Germline CDR1 reads SGDLS; CDR2 reads YYNGEE. CDR3 nucleotide sequence: TGTGCCAGCAGCGTCGGAGGGGGCTCAGCTAATGAAAAACTGTTTTTT. Amino acids: CASSVGGGSANEKLFF.

This rearrangement joins TRBV10-2 to TRBJ2-4; a possible D gene is TRBD2 (6 bases). This CDR3 region has 13 residues. Between the trimmed V and J ends, which lost 10 bases and 13 bases, there was a span of 23 bases. Germline loops: CDR1 WSHSY, CDR2 SAAADI. CDR3 sequence (DNA): TGCGCCACCGGAGGGGCTGGAGGGAATAAGCAGTACTTC. This encodes CATGGAGGNKQYF.

This chain links TRBV19 with TRBJ1-1; D is possibly TRBD1 (6 bases). Trimming pared 0 bases from V and 4 bases from J, leaving 12 bases between. From germline, CDR1 is LNHDA and CDR2 SQIVND (reference sequence). The CDR3 is made up of 15 amino acids. CDR3 nucleotides: TGTGCCAGTAGTATAGATCAAGGACAGAGCACTGAAGCTTTCTTT. Encoded protein: CASSIDQGQSTEAFF.

The chain recombines TRBV18 with TRBJ2-2; tentative D call: TRBD1 (6 bases). The CDR3 covers 14 residues. From germline, CDR1 is KGHSH and CDR2 LQKENI. V lost 4 bases and J lost 4, with 10 bases in between. The DNA of the CDR3 is TGTGCCAGCTCACTACAGGGCTCCACCGGGGAGCTGTTTTTT. Its translation: CASSLQGSTGELFF.

V and J are TRBV15 and TRBJ2-6; 8 nucleotides agree with TRBD2. CDR1 is LNHNV, CDR2 YYDKDF, per germline (reference sequence). After removal of 3 bases from V and 0 bases from J, the junction contained 10 bases not matched to a gene. The length of the CDR3 is 19 residues. The chain's CDR3 is CATSSYAGGISSGANVLTF. The CDR3 coding sequence is TGTGCCACCAGCAGTTACGCGGGGGGTATTAGCTCTGGGGCCAACGTCCTGACTTTC.

This clone was seen only a few times. The rearrangement joins TRBV30 to TRBJ2-7, with 11 positions matching TRBD2. V dropped 2 bases and J dropped 5; count of bases not matched to a gene: 11. This CDR3 has 16 amino acids. Germline values: CDR1 GTSNPN, CDR2 SVGIG (reference sequence). This chain's CDR3 is CAWSRIAGGLFHEQYF. The CDR3 nucleotides read TGTGCCTGGAGTAGGATAGCGGGGGGGCTTTTCCACGAGCAGTACTTC.

The V call is TRBV6-1, the J call TRBJ2-7; TRBD1 matches at 9 bases. CDR1 is MNHNS, CDR2 SASEGT, per germline. CDR3 length equals 16 residues. V was clipped by 2 bases and J by 2 bases; unmatched bases: 7. CDR3: CASSESLGQGTYEQYF. Here the CDR3 DNA reads TGTGCCAGCAGTGAATCCCTGGGACAGGGCACCTACGAGCAGTACTTC.

This rearrangement joins TRBV7-9 to TRBJ2-1; 8 bases match TRBD2. The CDR3 is 15 residues long. V was pared by 5 bases and J by 9 bases, with 12 bases of the junction left unmatched. Looked up from germline, CDR1 is SEHNR and CDR2 is FQNEAQ (reference sequence). For the CDR3, the DNA is TGTGCCAGCAGCCGCGCGGGGACTAGGTCTTTTGAGCAGTTCTTC. Protein: CASSRAGTRSFEQFF.

The chain recombines TRBV19 with TRBJ2-7; tentative D call: TRBD2 (6 bases). The CDR3 runs 14 residues. The V and J ends lost 0 bases and 2 bases respectively, with 8 bases between them. Per the germline V gene, CDR1 is LNHDA and CDR2 is SQIVND (reference sequence). CDR3 DNA: TGTGCCAGTAGTATAGATGGAGGGACCTACGAGCAGTACTTC. Protein: CASSIDGGTYEQYF.

This sequence joins TRBV7-8 and TRBJ1-2, with TRBD1 matching over 8 bases. In germline, CDR1 is SGHVS, CDR2 FQNEAQ. The CDR3 totals 15 residues. Trimming removed 1 base from V and 8 bases from J; junction bases left unmatched: 9. This CDR3 reads CASSLETGQASGYTF. CDR3 sequence (DNA): TGTGCCAGCAGCTTAGAGACGGGACAGGCTAGCGGCTACACCTTC.

The V call is TRBV29-1, the J call TRBJ2-1; no firm D call. The CDR3 extends over 14 amino acids. Trimming removed 6 bases at V and 1 base at J, with 13 bases between. Germline values: CDR1 SQVTM, CDR2 ANQGSEA. The chain's CDR3 is CSVTARRSYNEQFF. The CDR3 DNA reads as TGCAGCGTCACGGCAAGGAGATCCTACAATGAGCAGTTCTTC.

V is TRBV5-1 and J is TRBJ1-3, with 8 bases aligning to TRBD1. Germline V gives CDR1 SGHRS, CDR2 YFSETQ. There are 15 residues in the CDR3. The ends lost 7 bases at V and 0 bases at J; junction bases unmatched: 6. For the CDR3, the DNA is TGCGCCAGCGGGACAGGACAAAGCTCTGGAAACACCATATATTTT. As protein: CASGTGQSSGNTIYF.

This rearrangement joins TRBV5-4 to TRBJ2-5, with 7 bases identical to TRBD1. The end of the DNA is better explained by TRBJ2-7, so the J call may be wrong. Germline assignment: CDR1 SGHNT and CDR2 YYREEE (reference sequence). CDR3 length equals 16 residues. CDR3: CASSLAGTVRSYEQYF. As DNA, the CDR3 is TGTGCCAGCAGCTTGGCCGGGACAGTGAGGTCCTACGAGCAGTACTTC.

This clone was picked up a small number of times. V usage is TRBV27 and J usage is TRBJ1-5; maybe TRBD1 (5 bases). The V gene lost 6 bases and the J gene lost 0 bases, with 12 bases spanning the gap. CDR1 is MNHEY and CDR2 is SMNVEV in the germline V gene (reference sequence). CDR3 length equals 15 residues. The CDR3 loop is CASSGHSSSNQPQHF. The CDR3 region has the DNA TGTGCCAGCAGCGGACATTCTTCTAGCAATCAGCCCCAGCATTTT.

This clone was counted only a few times. The gene calls are TRBV28 and TRBJ1-2; 7 bases are a match to TRBD1. J was trimmed by 6 bases and V by 5 bases; bases with no gene match: 12. CDR3 length: 15 residues. CDR1 is MDHEN and CDR2 is SYDVKM in the germline V gene. The chain's CDR3 is CASSALQGSVNGYTF. The CDR3 nucleotides read TGTGCCAGCAGTGCCCTACAGGGGAGTGTCAATGGCTACACCTTC.

This clone turned up a few times. The rearrangement uses TRBV29-1 and TRBJ1-2; D possibly corresponds to TRBD1 (6 bases). Between the trimmed V and J ends, which lost 6 bases and 8 bases, there was a span of 25 bases. Germline V gene sequence: CDR1 SQVTM, CDR2 ANQGSEA. The CDR3 totals 15 residues. As DNA, the CDR3 is TGCAGCGTCTCTAGAGGCGTCAGGGGTGGGGGCGGCTACACCTTC. This sequence encodes CSVSRGVRGGGGYTF.

The CDR3 protein is CASSRSISGQRNSPLHF. CDR3 bases: TGTGCCAGCAGTAGGAGCATCTCGGGACAAAGAAATTCACCCCTCCACTTT. The chain combines TRBV2 with TRBJ1-6, with D maybe TRBD1 (6 bases). V lost 5 bases, J lost 7 bases, and 21 bases lay in between. Germline-derived CDR1 and CDR2 are SNHLY and FYNNEI. This CDR3 spans 17 amino acids. Full variable domain (missing parts from reference TRBV2 and TRBJ1-6): EPEVTQTPSHQVTQMGQEVILRCVPISNHLYFYWYRQILGQKVEFLVSFYNNEISEKSEIFDDQFSVERPDGSNFTLKIRSTKLEDSAMYFCASSRSISGQRNSPLHFGNGTRLTVT.

The rearrangement uses TRBV30 and TRBJ2-7, with 7 nucleotides matching TRBD2. The CDR3 has 13 residues. Germline lookup yields CDR1 GTSNPN and CDR2 SVGIG (reference sequence). V shed 2 bases and J 6 bases; nucleotides not matched to a gene: 7. DNA of the CDR3: TGTGCCTGGAGTTCATCGACTAGCTTCGAGCAGTACTTC. It translates to CAWSSSTSFEQYF.

CDR3 sequence: CASSYGPTDTQYF. CDR3 nucleotide sequence: TGTGCCAGCAGTTACGGCCCCACAGATACGCAGTATTTT. The chain combines TRBV6-5 with TRBJ2-3; unclear D gene. Trimming took off 2 bases at V and 2 bases at J, with 5 bases between the two ends. The CDR3 consists of 13 residues. The germline CDR1 and CDR2 sequences are MNHEY and SVGAGI.

V is TRBV4-1 and J is TRBJ1-6; TRBD1 matches 8 bases. The CDR3 contains 16 residues. Germline V CDR1 and CDR2: MGHRA, YSYEKL. V dropped 6 bases and J dropped 8; count of bases not matched to a gene: 12. CDR3 region: CASRPAMDRDYSPLHF. In DNA, the CDR3 is TGCGCCAGCAGGCCTGCGATGGACAGGGATTATTCACCCCTCCACTTT.

The gene calls are TRBV7-3 and TRBJ2-5; no definite D call. CDR3 length: 17 amino acids. The germline V and J ends were trimmed by 6 bases and 5 bases, with 25 bases remaining between them. CDR1 and CDR2 from the germline V gene are SGHTA and FQGTGA. This CDR3 reads CASSDPQWIIVDETQYF. CDR3 nucleotide sequence: TGTGCCAGCAGTGATCCACAGTGGATCATTGTCGACGAGACCCAGTACTTC. The complete variable domain, with remaining parts taken from reference TRBV7-3 and TRBJ2-5, reads GAGVSQTPSNKVTEKGKYVELRCDPISGHTALYWYRQSLGQGPEFLIYFQGTGAADDSGLPNDRFFAVRPEGSVSTLKIQRTERGDSAVYLCASSDPQWIIVDETQYFGPGTRLLVL.

This clone was recorded once. J is TRBJ2-3 and V is TRBV7-2, with 10 bases identical to TRBD2. The CDR3 extends over 16 amino acids. Germline lookup yields CDR1 SGHTA and CDR2 FQGNSA. Trimming at V came to 3 bases and at J to 2 bases, leaving 5 bases not matched to a gene. CDR3 protein: CASSLASGGHTDTQYF. Written as DNA, the CDR3 is TGTGCCAGCAGCTTGGCTAGCGGGGGTCACACAGATACGCAGTATTTT. Drawing the rest from reference TRBV7-2 and TRBJ2-3, the complete variable domain is GAGVSQSPSNKVTEKGKDVELRCDPISGHTALYWYRQSLGQGLEFLIYFQGNSAPDKSGLPSDRFSAERTGGSVSTLTIQRTQQEDSAVYLCASSLASGGHTDTQYFGPGTRLTVL.

V and J are TRBV30 and TRBJ1-2; tentative D call: TRBD1 (6 bases). V shed 3 bases and J shed 2 bases, with 10 bases lying between them. The CDR3 has 13 residues. Germline V lookup: CDR1 GTSNPN, CDR2 SVGIG (reference sequence). CDR3 bases: TGTGCCTGGAGATCACAGGGCAACTATGGCTACACCTTC. It translates to CAWRSQGNYGYTF.

The chain employs TRBV5-1 and TRBJ2-1, with TRBD2 identical over 10 bases. CDR3 size: 16 residues. Germline lookup yields CDR1 SGHRS and CDR2 YFSETQ. V was clipped by 6 bases and J by 6 bases; unmatched bases: 12. The CDR3 loop is CASTHRGAGGTNEQFF. DNA for the CDR3: TGCGCCAGCACCCACCGGGGAGCGGGGGGGACCAATGAGCAGTTCTTC.

This chain joins TRBV9 and TRBJ2-3; 9 nucleotides agree with TRBD2. With 3 bases clipped from V and 2 bases from J, the junction kept 7 bases outside the gene matches. The CDR3 has 16 residues. Germline V gene sequence: CDR1 SGDLS, CDR2 YYNGEE. The CDR3 spells CASSASGGLPTDTQYF. In nucleotides, the CDR3 is TGTGCCAGCAGCGCGAGCGGGGGGCTCCCCACAGATACGCAGTATTTT.